This entry features one T cell receptor beta chain sequence. Its target is unknown. The germline gives CDR1 SGHRS, CDR2 YFSETQ. This CDR3 has 16 residues. The V end was cut by 4 bases, the J end by 0 bases, with 17 bases between. The data derive from a study of T cells after yellow fever vaccination. The 5'RACE template-switching step produced TCR cDNA and added a universal primer site and UMIs. TCRdb redid the calling of the 5' RACE reads with MiXCR, one entry per CDR3 protein. The sample records over 200,000 distinct CDR3 sequences, approximately 6.8% being singletons. Whole-study results and caveats: Most primary-vaccination clones recurred post-booster (more than 95% CD4, about 90% CD8). Abundant bulk-derived clonotypes could contaminate FACS-sorted repertoires.

This TCR came from a man aged 30 to 45 who received the YFV17D yellow fever vaccine. The sample was CD4+ T cells sorted from PBMCs, taken on the day of the yellow fever booster vaccination. The rearrangement uses TRBV5-1 and TRBJ2-7, with D unclear. The CDR3 is CASSPTAPAGSYEQYF. The CDR3 region has the DNA TGCGCCAGCAGCCCCACCGCGCCTGCCGGCTCCTACGAGCAGTACTTC.